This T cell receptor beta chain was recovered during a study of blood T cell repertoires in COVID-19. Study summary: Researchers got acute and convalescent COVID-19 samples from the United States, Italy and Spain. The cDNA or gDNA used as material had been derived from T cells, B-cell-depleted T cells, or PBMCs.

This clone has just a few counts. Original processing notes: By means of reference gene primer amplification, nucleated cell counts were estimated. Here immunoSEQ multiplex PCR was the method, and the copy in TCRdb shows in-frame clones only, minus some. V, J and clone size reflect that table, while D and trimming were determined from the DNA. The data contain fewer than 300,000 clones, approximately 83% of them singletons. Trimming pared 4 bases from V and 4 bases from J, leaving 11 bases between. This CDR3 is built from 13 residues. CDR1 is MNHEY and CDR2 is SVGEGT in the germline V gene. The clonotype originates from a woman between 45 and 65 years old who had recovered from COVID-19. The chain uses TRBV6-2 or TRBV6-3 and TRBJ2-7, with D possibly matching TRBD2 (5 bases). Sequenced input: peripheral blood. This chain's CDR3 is CASSSTGIYEQYF. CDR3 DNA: TGTGCCAGCAGTTCGACGGGGATTTACGAGCAGTACTTC.